This TCR beta chain was captured by sequencing in a study of T cells in localized non-small cell lung cancer (dated by TCRdb to 2020 to 2022). Study-level background: The study examined T cell repertoires in a few hundred patients with early-stage NSCLC and compared tumors with uninvolved tumor-adjacent lungs. All 240 or so NSCLC patients in the cohort were treatment-naive and had localized lung tumors that were resected. Of the NSCLC patients, 129 were male and 85 to 110 were female, and the mean age was approximately 66 years. Broader findings and caveats from the paper: Because the study design was exploratory, TCR variables were selected using unadjusted p-values without false-discovery rate correction. Uninvolved tumor-adjacent lung showed the highest T cell clonality, higher than tumor, which suggests more focused antigenic responses in the uninvolved tumor-adjacent lung. Of the top 100 tumor clones, a median of roughly 60 were detected in paired uninvolved adjacent lung; under 35 were also among that lung's top 100. Higher blood T cell density associated with longer overall survival, while higher adjacent-lung clonality associated with shorter survival. Because multi-region tumor sequencing was not performed, intratumor heterogeneity could not be ruled out.

Trimming leaves V shorter by 5 bases and J shorter by 10 bases, with the junction holding 6 bases beyond the gene matches. The CDR3 holds 13 amino acids from the cysteine to the phenylalanine. Only the CDR3 portion is preserved as DNA: 39 bases, with reading frame beginning at the first base. CDR1 and CDR2 are read off the germline V gene as MNHGY and SAAAGT. This clone was found a few times. Its antigen target is currently unknown. No much larger clone is present one base from it, and per-base qualities are unavailable. TCR beta CDR3 regions were sequenced from DNA using the immunoSEQ Assay. The study's own analysis went as follows. T cell density was computed as TCR beta template counts normalized to usable DNA estimated by amplifying housekeeping genes. The preseqR package was used to estimate richness by extrapolating to 400,000 templates for PBMC samples and to 120,000 templates for tissue samples. Clonality was calculated as one minus Pielou's evenness. Tissue-enriched TCRs were identified through differential abundance testing performed on productive amino-acid clonotypes, with a minimum total count of 5 and an alpha of 0.1. The Jaccard Index and the Morisita Overlap Index were used to quantify repertoire overlap between compartments. GLIPH clustered TCR beta CDR3s with public tetramer-defined viral CDR3s; viral motifs required at least three viral sequences plus V-gene enrichment. This immuneACCESS table, as held by TCRdb, lists in-frame sequences with V and J called but not all clones. Of the missing ones, under half trace to an unresolved V gene in checked studies; the others have no known cause. V and J calls plus clone size are reproduced from that table; the DNA served to infer D and trimming. For this sample there are some 940 clones; 35% to 40% appear just once. The ten largest account for around 13% of the sample.

At diagnosis, tumor, uninvolved tumor-adjacent lung and peripheral blood were collected and then preserved as a mix of FFPE and fresh-frozen material. The sample consisted of lung tumor tissue, taken before any cancer treatment. This TCR derives from a man aged 40 to 70 with stage I lung adenocarcinoma. The V and J genes are TRBV6-8 and TRBJ2-1; TRBD2 lines up with 9 middle nucleotides. This receptor has the CDR3 CASSGIAGEEQFF. The DNA sequence is TGTGCCAGCAGTGGCATAGCGGGAGAGGAGCAGTTCTTC.